This TCR beta chain is drawn from a study of breast tumors, draining lymph nodes, adjacent tissues. TCRdb reprocessed the multiplex PCR reads via MiXCR and lists one record per CDR3 protein. Of 15,000 or so distinct CDR3 sequences listed, about 45% are singletons. This clonotype turned up a few times. What it recognizes is unknown. Points from the study as a whole: Data fit most tumor T cells coming from lymph node, expanding in tumor. Compared with basal-like, luminal-like tumors shared significantly more repertoire with nontumor tissue.

Sequences were obtained from tumor-adjacent breast tissue. This TCR was sampled from a female donor with breast cancer. Some clones in this sample may be carry-over from other donors' samples.

The CDR3 loop is CASSQVQWQPQHF. Written as DNA, the CDR3 is TGCGCCAGCAGCCAAGTTCAGTGGCAGCCCCAGCATTTT. V and J are TRBV4-1 and TRBJ1-5; D unclear. V lost 1 base to trimming and J lost 7 bases, with 8 bases between them. Germline-derived CDR1 and CDR2 are MGHRA and YSYEKL. The CDR3 totals 13 residues.